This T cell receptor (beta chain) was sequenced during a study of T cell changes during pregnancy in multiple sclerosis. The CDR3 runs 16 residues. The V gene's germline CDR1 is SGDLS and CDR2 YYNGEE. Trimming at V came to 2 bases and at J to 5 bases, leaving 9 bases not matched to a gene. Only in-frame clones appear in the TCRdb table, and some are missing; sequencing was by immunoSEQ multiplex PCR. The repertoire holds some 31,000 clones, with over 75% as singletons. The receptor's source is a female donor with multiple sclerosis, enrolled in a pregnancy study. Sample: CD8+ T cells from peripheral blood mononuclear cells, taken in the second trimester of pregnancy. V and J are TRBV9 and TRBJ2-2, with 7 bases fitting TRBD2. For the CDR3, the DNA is TGTGCCAGCAGCGTTTCGGGACTACCCCCAACCGGGGAGCTGTTTTTT. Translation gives CASSVSGLPPTGELFF. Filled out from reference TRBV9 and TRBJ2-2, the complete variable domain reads DSGVTQTPKHLITATGQRVTLRCSPRSGDLSVYWYQQSLDQGLQFLIQYYNGEERAKGNILERFSAQQFPDLHSELNLSSLELGDSALYFCASSVSGLPPTGELFFGEGSRLTVL.